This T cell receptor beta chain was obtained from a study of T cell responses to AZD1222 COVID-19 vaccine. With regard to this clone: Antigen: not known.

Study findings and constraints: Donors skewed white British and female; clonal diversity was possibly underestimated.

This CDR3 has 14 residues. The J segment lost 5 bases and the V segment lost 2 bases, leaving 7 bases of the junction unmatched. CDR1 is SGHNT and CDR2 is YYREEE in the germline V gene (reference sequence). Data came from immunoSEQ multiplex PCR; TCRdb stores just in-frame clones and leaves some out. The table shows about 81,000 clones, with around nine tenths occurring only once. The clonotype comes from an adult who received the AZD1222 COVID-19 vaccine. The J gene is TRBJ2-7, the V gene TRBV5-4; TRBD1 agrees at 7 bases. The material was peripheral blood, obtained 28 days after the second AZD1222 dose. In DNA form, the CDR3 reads TGTGCCAGCAGCTTTGGGACAGATCCTAACGAGCAGTACTTC. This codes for CASSFGTDPNEQYF.